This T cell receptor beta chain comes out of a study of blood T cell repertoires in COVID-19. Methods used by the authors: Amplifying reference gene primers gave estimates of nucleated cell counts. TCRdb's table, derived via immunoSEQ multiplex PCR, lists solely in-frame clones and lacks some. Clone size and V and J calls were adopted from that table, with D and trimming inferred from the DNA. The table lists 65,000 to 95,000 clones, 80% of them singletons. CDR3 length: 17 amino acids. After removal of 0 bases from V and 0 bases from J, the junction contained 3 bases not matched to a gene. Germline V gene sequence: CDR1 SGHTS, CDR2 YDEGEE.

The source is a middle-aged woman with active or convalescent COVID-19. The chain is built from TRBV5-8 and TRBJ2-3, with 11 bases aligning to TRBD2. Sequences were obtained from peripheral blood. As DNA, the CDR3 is TGTGCCAGCAGCTTGGGCGGGACTAGCGGTAGCACAGATACGCAGTATTTT. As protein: CASSLGGTSGSTDTQYF.